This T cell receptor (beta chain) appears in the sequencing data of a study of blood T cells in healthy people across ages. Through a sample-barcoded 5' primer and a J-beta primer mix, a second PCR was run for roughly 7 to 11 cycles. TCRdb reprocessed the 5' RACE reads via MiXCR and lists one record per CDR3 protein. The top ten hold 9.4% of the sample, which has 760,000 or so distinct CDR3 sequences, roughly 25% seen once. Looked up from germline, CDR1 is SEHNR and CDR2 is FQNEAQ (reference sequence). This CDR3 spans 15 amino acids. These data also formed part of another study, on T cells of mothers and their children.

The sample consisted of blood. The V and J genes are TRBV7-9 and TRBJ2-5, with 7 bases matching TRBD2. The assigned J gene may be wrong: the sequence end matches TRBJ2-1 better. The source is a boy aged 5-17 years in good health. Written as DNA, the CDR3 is TGTGCCAGCAGCTTTGTACTAGCGTCTGGGAATGAGCAGTTCTTC. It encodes CASSFVLASGNEQFF.